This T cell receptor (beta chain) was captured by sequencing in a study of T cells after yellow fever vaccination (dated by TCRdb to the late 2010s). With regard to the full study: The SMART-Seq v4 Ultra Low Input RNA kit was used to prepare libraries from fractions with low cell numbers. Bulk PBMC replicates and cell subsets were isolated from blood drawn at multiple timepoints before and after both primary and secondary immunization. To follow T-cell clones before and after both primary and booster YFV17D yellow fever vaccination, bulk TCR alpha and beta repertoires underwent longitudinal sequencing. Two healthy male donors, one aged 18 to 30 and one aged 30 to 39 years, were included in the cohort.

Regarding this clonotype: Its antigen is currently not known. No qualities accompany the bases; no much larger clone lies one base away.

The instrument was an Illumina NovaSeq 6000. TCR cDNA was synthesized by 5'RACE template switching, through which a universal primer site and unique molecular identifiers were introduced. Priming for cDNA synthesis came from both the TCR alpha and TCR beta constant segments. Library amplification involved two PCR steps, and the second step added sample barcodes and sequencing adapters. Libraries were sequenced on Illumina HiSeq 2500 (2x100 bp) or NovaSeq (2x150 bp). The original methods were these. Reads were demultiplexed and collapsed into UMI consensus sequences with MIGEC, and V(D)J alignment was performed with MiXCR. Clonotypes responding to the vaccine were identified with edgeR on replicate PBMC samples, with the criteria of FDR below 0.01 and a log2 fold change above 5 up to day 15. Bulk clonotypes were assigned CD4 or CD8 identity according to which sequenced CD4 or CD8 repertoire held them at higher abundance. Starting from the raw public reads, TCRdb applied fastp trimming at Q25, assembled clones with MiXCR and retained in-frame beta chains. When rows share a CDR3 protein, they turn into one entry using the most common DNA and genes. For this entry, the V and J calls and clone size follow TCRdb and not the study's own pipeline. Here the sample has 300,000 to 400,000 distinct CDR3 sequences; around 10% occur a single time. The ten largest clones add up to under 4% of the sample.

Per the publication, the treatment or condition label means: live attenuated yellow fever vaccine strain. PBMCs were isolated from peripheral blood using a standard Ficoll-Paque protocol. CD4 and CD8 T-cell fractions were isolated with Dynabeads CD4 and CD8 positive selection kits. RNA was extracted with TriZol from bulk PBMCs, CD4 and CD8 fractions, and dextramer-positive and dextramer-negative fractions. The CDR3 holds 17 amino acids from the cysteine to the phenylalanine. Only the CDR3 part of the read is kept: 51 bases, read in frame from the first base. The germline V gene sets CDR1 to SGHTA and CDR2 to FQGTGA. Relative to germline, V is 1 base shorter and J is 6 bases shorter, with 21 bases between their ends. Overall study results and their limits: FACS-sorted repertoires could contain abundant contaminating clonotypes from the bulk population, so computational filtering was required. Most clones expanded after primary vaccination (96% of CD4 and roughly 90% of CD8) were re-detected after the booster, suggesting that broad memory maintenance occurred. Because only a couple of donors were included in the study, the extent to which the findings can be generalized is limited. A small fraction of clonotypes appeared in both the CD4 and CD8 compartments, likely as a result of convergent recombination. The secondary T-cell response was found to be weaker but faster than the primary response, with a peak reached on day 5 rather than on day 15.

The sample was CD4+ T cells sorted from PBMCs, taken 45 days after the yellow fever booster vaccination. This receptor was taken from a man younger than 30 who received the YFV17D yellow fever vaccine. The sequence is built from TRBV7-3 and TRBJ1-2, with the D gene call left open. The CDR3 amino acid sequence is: CASSLKGPPRGGDGYTF. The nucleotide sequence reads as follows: TGTGCCAGCAGCTTAAAGGGCCCCCCCCGGGGTGGCGATGGCTACACCTTC.